This paragraph reports one TCR beta chain. Its matching antigen is unknown. The sample belongs to a study of vaccination and CD4 T cells after COVID-19. Across the study: The convalescent group had six males, four females, seven Caucasians, two Asians, one multiracial. Samples were taken after vaccination, a median of around 67 days after dose two, with a range of 14 to 241. Post-COVID specimens were obtained a median about 100 days after diagnosis (range 35 to 161). SARS-CoV-2, HCoV-NL63, HCoV-OC43 and HCoV-229E supplied the overlapping spike peptides used to stimulate cells.

The Oncomine TCR Beta short-read assay sequenced DNA from cultured CD4+ T cells. TCRdb re-analysed the PCR reads in MiXCR, keeping a single row per CDR3 protein. The sample consists of 8,200 or so distinct CDR3 sequences, 61% of them appearing once. Germline-derived CDR1 and CDR2 are LNHDA and SQIVND (reference sequence). Trimming took 5 bases from V and 3 from J, leaving 13 bases between them. This CDR3 has 15 residues. The treatment was: roughly ten-day PBMC culture with coronavirus spike peptide pools or control peptides (ViraFEST assay). V is TRBV19 and J is TRBJ2-2; D is unresolved. Sequenced sample: CD4+ T cells from blood, cultured in vitro. The receptor was derived from a human donor who had recovered from COVID-19. The CDR3 reads CASSPGESYTGELFF. The CDR3 DNA is TGTGCCAGTAGTCCGGGCGAATCCTACACCGGGGAGCTGTTTTTT.